These T cell receptor beta chains were read from a single sample in a study of CD8+ T cells in alopecia areata. Clones were read by immunoSEQ multiplex PCR, and TCRdb kept only the in-frame ones, dropping some. The sample contains about 210,000 clones, approximately 47% of which appear only once. The starting material was CD4+ T cells sorted from blood, obtained at approximately week 36, from a patient treated with tofacitinib. The receptors stem from a human donor with alopecia areata. The CDR3 runs from the conserved cysteine through the conserved F or W. Fields, in order: clone size, D gene, J gene, V gene, CDR3 DNA, CDR3 protein. D genes are given only for firm matches. Some rows have no size entry. The others give once, few or many, or a class for an expanded clone.

abundance: -; d_gene: TRBD1; j_gene: TRBJ1-5; v_gene: TRBV29-1; CDR3nt: TGCAGCGTAGGACAGGCCGGCAATCAGCCCCAGCATTTT; CDR3aa: CSVGQAGNQPQHF
abundance: -; d_gene: -; j_gene: TRBJ2-7; v_gene: TRBV4-1; CDR3nt: TGCGCCAGCAGCCAAGGGGCGGTGAGGGACGAGCAGTACTTC; CDR3aa: CASSQGAVRDEQYF
abundance: -; d_gene: -; j_gene: TRBJ2-7; v_gene: TRBV11-2; CDR3nt: TGTGCCAGCAGCTGGAGGGGACAGAGCTACGAGCAGTACTTC; CDR3aa: CASSWRGQSYEQYF
abundance: once; d_gene: TRBD2; j_gene: TRBJ2-7; v_gene: TRBV5-1; CDR3nt: TGCGCCAGCAGAGAGACTAGCGCGGGGTTATACGAGCAGTACTTC; CDR3aa: CASRETSAGLYEQYF
abundance: few; d_gene: -; j_gene: TRBJ2-7; v_gene: TRBV29-1; CDR3nt: TGCAGCGTTGCTAAAACTTCCTACGAGCAGTACTTC; CDR3aa: CSVAKTSYEQYF
abundance: few; d_gene: -; j_gene: TRBJ2-3; v_gene: TRBV29-1; CDR3nt: TGCAGCGCCTCCCGAGATACGCAGTATTTT; CDR3aa: CSASRDTQYF
abundance: -; d_gene: -; j_gene: TRBJ1-1; v_gene: TRBV7-2; CDR3nt: TGTGCCAGCAGCTTAGTGAAGCAGGGAGGAGCTTTCTTT; CDR3aa: CASSLVKQGGAFF
abundance: many; d_gene: -; j_gene: TRBJ2-1; v_gene: TRBV7-9; CDR3nt: TGTGCCATTTTCCTTATTCTAGAGCAGGGGCGGGAAAATGAGCAGTTCTTC; CDR3aa: CAIFLILEQGRENEQFF
abundance: few; d_gene: -; j_gene: TRBJ1-1; v_gene: TRBV29-1; CDR3nt: TGCAGCGTTGATCACGGGGATGAAGCTTTCTTT; CDR3aa: CSVDHGDEAFF
abundance: few; d_gene: TRBD1; j_gene: TRBJ1-4; v_gene: TRBV7-2; CDR3nt: TGTGCCAGCAGTCGGGACAGGTGGAGTGAAAAACTGTTTTTT; CDR3aa: CASSRDRWSEKLFF
abundance: few; d_gene: -; j_gene: TRBJ2-2; v_gene: TRBV7-8; CDR3nt: TGTGCCAGCAGCGCGAACAGAAACACCGGGGAGCTGTTTTTT; CDR3aa: CASSANRNTGELFF
abundance: -; d_gene: -; j_gene: TRBJ2-2; v_gene: TRBV4-2; CDR3nt: TGTGCCAGCAGCCAAGTTGGATCCGGGGAGCTGTTTTTT; CDR3aa: CASSQVGSGELFF
abundance: few; d_gene: TRBD1; j_gene: TRBJ2-7; v_gene: TRBV20-1; CDR3nt: TGCAGTGAGGACAGGGTTGAAGAGCAGTACTTC; CDR3aa: CSEDRVEEQYF
abundance: -; d_gene: TRBD2; j_gene: TRBJ2-2; v_gene: TRBV5-1; CDR3nt: TGCGCCAGCAGCGCGGGACTAGCATCCGGGGAGCTGTTTTTT; CDR3aa: CASSAGLASGELFF
abundance: -; d_gene: TRBD1; j_gene: TRBJ2-5; v_gene: TRBV5-4; CDR3nt: TGTGCCAGCAGCGCCCGGGACAGACTCCAAGAGACCCAGTACTTC; CDR3aa: CASSARDRLQETQYF
abundance: -; d_gene: TRBD2; j_gene: TRBJ2-3; v_gene: TRBV29-1; CDR3nt: TGCAGCGCAAGACTAGCGGGAGGCCCGGCTACGCAGTATTTT; CDR3aa: CSARLAGGPATQYF
abundance: -; d_gene: TRBD1; j_gene: TRBJ1-1; v_gene: TRBV30; CDR3nt: TGTGCCTGGAGATATACAGGGGGCAGGACTGAAGCTTTCTTT; CDR3aa: CAWRYTGGRTEAFF
abundance: -; d_gene: -; j_gene: TRBJ2-5; v_gene: TRBV28; CDR3nt: TGTGCCAGCAACCAGAACCTCCGGATCCAGTACTTC; CDR3aa: CASNQNLRIQYF
abundance: few; d_gene: -; j_gene: TRBJ2-5; v_gene: TRBV4-3; CDR3nt: TGCGCCAGCAGCCAAACAACGGGTCCGGCGGGGACCCAGTACTTC; CDR3aa: CASSQTTGPAGTQYF
abundance: -; d_gene: -; j_gene: TRBJ2-7; v_gene: TRBV27; CDR3nt: TGTGCCAGTGGGTATGGGGAGCAGTACTTC; CDR3aa: CASGYGEQYF
abundance: -; d_gene: TRBD2; j_gene: TRBJ2-7; v_gene: TRBV25-1; CDR3nt: TGTGCCAGCAGGTGGGGTGGCGGGAGCGGCGAGCAGTACTTC; CDR3aa: CASRWGGGSGEQYF
abundance: -; d_gene: TRBD1; j_gene: TRBJ2-5; v_gene: TRBV19; CDR3nt: TGTGCCAGTAGAGGGACAGAGCAAGAGACCCAGTACTTC; CDR3aa: CASRGTEQETQYF
abundance: -; d_gene: TRBD2; j_gene: TRBJ2-4; v_gene: TRBV28; CDR3nt: TGTGCCAGCAGTTTAGTTCTAGCGGGGTATGAAAACATTCAGTACTTC; CDR3aa: CASSLVLAGYENIQYF
abundance: few; d_gene: -; j_gene: TRBJ2-3; v_gene: TRBV29-1; CDR3nt: TGCAGCTTCGACTGGGGGTTCGCAGATACGCAGTATTTT; CDR3aa: CSFDWGFADTQYF
abundance: few; d_gene: -; j_gene: TRBJ2-7; v_gene: TRBV19; CDR3nt: TGTGCCAGTAGGAGGACATCCTACGAGCAGTACTTC; CDR3aa: CASRRTSYEQYF
abundance: many; d_gene: -; j_gene: TRBJ2-3; v_gene: TRBV7-6; CDR3nt: TGTGCCAGCAGCTTAGCTGGCGGGTATTCTTTT; CDR3aa: CASSLAGGYSF
abundance: -; d_gene: TRBD2; j_gene: TRBJ2-7; v_gene: TRBV30; CDR3nt: TGTGCCTGGAGTGCACCACTGCTTGCAGCGGGGGAGCAGTACTTC; CDR3aa: CAWSAPLLAAGEQYF
abundance: -; d_gene: -; j_gene: TRBJ1-5; v_gene: TRBV19; CDR3nt: TGTGCCAGTAGAACGGGGCTTCAGCCCCAGCATTTT; CDR3aa: CASRTGLQPQHF
abundance: -; d_gene: -; j_gene: TRBJ2-5; v_gene: TRBV5-4; CDR3nt: TGTGCCAGCAGCTCAGGGACGGCACAAGAGACCCAGTACTTC; CDR3aa: CASSSGTAQETQYF
abundance: few; d_gene: -; j_gene: TRBJ1-2; v_gene: TRBV30; CDR3nt: TGTGCCTGGAGTAGGACAGAGGGCTACACCTTC; CDR3aa: CAWSRTEGYTF
abundance: -; d_gene: -; j_gene: TRBJ1-4; v_gene: TRBV2; CDR3nt: TGTGCCAGCAGCACTTGGACTAATGAAAAACTGTTTTTT; CDR3aa: CASSTWTNEKLFF
abundance: few; d_gene: -; j_gene: TRBJ1-2; v_gene: TRBV2; CDR3nt: TGTGCCAGCAGCGGGGACCGTCATAGGGGCTACACCTTC; CDR3aa: CASSGDRHRGYTF
abundance: few; d_gene: -; j_gene: TRBJ1-4; v_gene: TRBV7-2; CDR3nt: TGTGCCAGCAGCTTAGGTCAATCCGGAAAACTGTTTTTT; CDR3aa: CASSLGQSGKLFF